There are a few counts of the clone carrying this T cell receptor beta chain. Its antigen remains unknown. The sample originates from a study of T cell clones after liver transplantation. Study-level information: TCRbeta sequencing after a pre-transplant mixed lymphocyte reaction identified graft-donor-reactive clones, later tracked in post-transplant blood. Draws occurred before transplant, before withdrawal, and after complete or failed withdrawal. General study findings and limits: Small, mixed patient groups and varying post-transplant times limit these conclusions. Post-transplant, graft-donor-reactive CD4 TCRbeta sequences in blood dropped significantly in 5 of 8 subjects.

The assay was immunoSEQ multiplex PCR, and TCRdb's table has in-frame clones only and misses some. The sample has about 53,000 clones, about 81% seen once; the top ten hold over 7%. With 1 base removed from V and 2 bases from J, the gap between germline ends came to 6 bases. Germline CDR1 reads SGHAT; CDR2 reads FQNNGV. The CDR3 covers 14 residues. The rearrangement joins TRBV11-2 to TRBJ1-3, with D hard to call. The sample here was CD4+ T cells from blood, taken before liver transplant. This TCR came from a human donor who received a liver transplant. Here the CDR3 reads CASSLVRAGNTIYF. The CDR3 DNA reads TGTGCCAGCAGCTTAGTGCGCGCTGGAAACACCATATATTTT.